The T cell receptor beta chain under discussion was sequenced for a study of a mutant IDH1 vaccine in newly diagnosed glioma. About the study: Treated patients had a mean age of around 40 years and a sex split that was roughly 62% male and roughly 38% female.

This clone appeared once. The antigen is undetermined. Study findings and constraints: Changes to the top peripheral T cell clonotypes appeared unrelated to pseudoprogression.

Time point reported: week 35, safety follow-up. In the vaccine, a single dose held 300 ug of the mutant IDH1 20-mer peptide, along with topical imiquimod. Sequenced by immunoSEQ multiplex PCR; TCRdb stores in-frame clones only, minus some. The data contain some 42,000 clones, approximately 80% of them singletons. Trimming cost V 3 bases and J 5 bases, with 8 bases left between them. The CDR3 runs to 12 residues. Germline loops: CDR1 SGHVS, CDR2 FNYEAQ. Sequencing used PBMCs, obtained from a glioma patient whose treatment included an IDH1 peptide vaccine. The genes are TRBV7-6 and TRBJ2-7; D is undetermined. The TCR was taken from a woman aged 45 to 65 with glioma. CDR3 sequence: CASSFTLDEQYF. The CDR3 nucleotides are TGTGCCAGCAGCTTCACCCTTGACGAGCAGTACTTC.